A single sample gave rise to the 13 T cell receptor beta chains below, sequenced in a study of naive and memory T cell subsets. Study results and caveats: Naive repertoires, especially CD8, held a few larger clonotypes, possibly memory cells re-expressing CD45RA.

Their recognized antigens are unknown. The beta constant-region primer was an equimolar mix of two oligonucleotides covering TRBC1 and TRBC2. Nested alpha and beta constant-region primers with the SP2 primer drove four PCR rounds on ligated cDNA. MiXCR, applied by TCRdb to the UMI-ligation and nested PCR reads, yields one record per CDR3 protein. The data show roughly 100,000 distinct CDR3 sequences, with 11% seen just once and roughly 0.13% held by the top ten. Sequenced material: naive CD4+ T cells from blood. Receptors were obtained from a human donor in good health.

The CDR3 here is CASSLGGPDASTDTQYF. DNA for the CDR3: TGCGCCAGCAGCTTGGGCGGGCCTGACGCTAGCACAGATACGCAGTATTTT. The gene calls are TRBV5-1 and TRBJ2-3; perhaps TRBD2 as D (5 bases). Per germline, CDR1 SGHRS and CDR2 YFSETQ. CDR3 size: 17 residues. Trimming removed 0 bases at V and 0 bases at J, with 14 bases between.

J is TRBJ1-3 and V is TRBV15; D not certain. V dropped 6 bases and J dropped 2 bases, with 5 bases sitting between them. This CDR3 contains 12 residues. CDR1 is LNHNV and CDR2 is YYDKDF in the germline V gene (reference sequence). Here the CDR3 DNA reads TGTGCCACCAGATCGACTGGAAACACCATATATTTT. Encoded protein: CATRSTGNTIYF.

This chain uses TRBV28 with TRBJ2-4; perhaps TRBD2 as D (6 bases). The CDR3 is 17 residues long. CDR1 is MDHEN, CDR2 SYDVKM, per germline. V was trimmed by 10 bases and J by 0 bases, leaving 22 bases between them. The CDR3 region has the DNA TGTGCCACCACAGGCGGCGGGATCCCCATAGCCAAAAACATTCAGTACTTC. Translating gives CATTGGGIPIAKNIQYF.

This clonotype was seen at least ten times. The chain joins TRBV7-3 to TRBJ1-1, with D unresolved. CDR3 size: 13 residues. With 6 bases removed from V and 1 base from J, the gap between germline ends came to 9 bases. The germline CDR1 and CDR2 sequences are SGHTA and FQGTGA. CDR3: CASSNAPNTEAFF. The CDR3, as DNA: TGTGCCAGCAGTAACGCACCGAACACTGAAGCTTTCTTT. The full variable domain, in which reference TRBV7-3 and TRBJ1-1 provide the parts outside the CDR3, is GAGVSQTPSNKVTEKGKYVELRCDPISGHTALYWYRQSLGQGPEFLIYFQGTGAADDSGLPNDRFFAVRPEGSVSTLKIQRTERGDSAVYLCASSNAPNTEAFFGQGTRLTVV.

This clonotype has a count of ten or more. V and J are TRBV10-3 and TRBJ2-7, with D possibly matching TRBD1 (6 bases). With 0 bases removed from V and 0 bases from J, the gap between germline ends came to 9 bases. Germline values: CDR1 ENHRY, CDR2 SYGVKD. The CDR3 spans 15 residues. The CDR3 spells CAISESDRSSYEQYF. DNA for the CDR3: TGTGCCATCAGTGAGTCGGACAGAAGCTCCTACGAGCAGTACTTC.

The CDR3 is CASSPVGGRASYNEQFF. The CDR3 coding sequence is TGTGCCAGCAGCCCCGTTGGGGGGAGGGCCTCCTACAATGAGCAGTTCTTC. V usage is TRBV3-1 and J usage is TRBJ2-1; TRBD2 matches 7 bases. Looked up from germline, CDR1 is LGHDT and CDR2 is YNNKEL (reference sequence). Trimming removed 4 bases from V and 0 bases from J; junction bases left unmatched: 9. The CDR3 sequence is 17 residues long.

There are a few counts of this clonotype. The chain combines TRBV5-1 with TRBJ2-2, with D uncertain. Germline values: CDR1 SGHRS, CDR2 YFSETQ. This CDR3 has 13 amino acids. Trimming removed 1 base at V and 5 bases at J, with 6 bases between. The CDR3 sequence: CASSLLGTGELFF. CDR3 coding DNA: TGCGCCAGCAGCTTGCTAGGAACCGGGGAGCTGTTTTTT.

The sample holds many counts of this clonotype. The chain combines TRBV6-1 with TRBJ2-2; no reliable D call. The germline V gene encodes CDR1 MNHNS and CDR2 SASEGT. The CDR3 is 15 amino acids. V shed 3 bases and J shed 5 bases, with 13 bases lying between them. The DNA for the CDR3 is TGTGCCAGCAGTGAGGCGAGGATACTAACCGGGGAGCTGTTTTTT. It yields the protein CASSEARILTGELFF.

This clonotype has a count of ten or more. The chain carries TRBV29-1 and TRBJ1-3; 8 nucleotides match TRBD1. With V trimmed by 6 bases and J by 3 bases, 13 bases remained unmatched. The CDR3 is made up of 16 amino acids. Germline V lookup: CDR1 SQVTM, CDR2 ANQGSEA. The CDR3 DNA is TGCAGCGTGTCTTCTCTCGGGACAGGCGGTGGAAACACCATATATTTT. This gives the protein CSVSSLGTGGGNTIYF.

The table lists this clonotype with a few counts. The chain couples TRBV2 to TRBJ2-5; possibly TRBD1 for D (5 bases). V lost 9 bases to trimming and J lost 1 base, with 9 bases between them. Germline V gene sequence: CDR1 SNHLY, CDR2 FYNNEI. The CDR3 covers 12 residues. CDR3 in amino acids: CASVDIQETQYF. CDR3 coding DNA: TGTGCCAGTGTGGACATCCAAGAGACCCAGTACTTC.

Concerning this clonotype itself: One end of the junction varies from germline; a read error may be responsible. J is TRBJ1-1 and V is TRBV29-1; D ambiguous. The CDR3 has 15 amino acids. Germline assignment: CDR1 SQVTM and CDR2 ANQGSEA. The CDR3 DNA reads as TGCAGCCTTGAAGAGTATCTTGGCCTGAACACTGAAGCTTTCTTT. Translation: CSLEEYLGLNTEAFF.

The rearrangement links TRBV20-1 to TRBJ1-5, with D maybe TRBD1 (6 bases). V lost 8 bases to trimming and J lost 5 bases, with 16 bases between them. This CDR3 is built from 13 residues. Germline V gene lookup returns CDR1 DFQATT and CDR2 SNEGSKA (reference sequence). The CDR3 region is CSLPRGGDQPQHF. CDR3 coding DNA: TGCAGTCTCCCGAGGGGGGGGGATCAGCCCCAGCATTTT.

This clonotype was observed many times. The rearrangement links TRBV2 to TRBJ2-1; TRBD2 aligns across 10 bases. V gave up 10 bases and J gave up 5 bases; unmatched junction bases: 8. From germline, CDR1 is SNHLY and CDR2 FYNNEI. This CDR3 has 14 residues. The CDR3 sequence: CAMTPGLANNEQFF. The CDR3 region has the DNA TGTGCCATGACCCCGGGACTAGCGAACAATGAGCAGTTCTTC.